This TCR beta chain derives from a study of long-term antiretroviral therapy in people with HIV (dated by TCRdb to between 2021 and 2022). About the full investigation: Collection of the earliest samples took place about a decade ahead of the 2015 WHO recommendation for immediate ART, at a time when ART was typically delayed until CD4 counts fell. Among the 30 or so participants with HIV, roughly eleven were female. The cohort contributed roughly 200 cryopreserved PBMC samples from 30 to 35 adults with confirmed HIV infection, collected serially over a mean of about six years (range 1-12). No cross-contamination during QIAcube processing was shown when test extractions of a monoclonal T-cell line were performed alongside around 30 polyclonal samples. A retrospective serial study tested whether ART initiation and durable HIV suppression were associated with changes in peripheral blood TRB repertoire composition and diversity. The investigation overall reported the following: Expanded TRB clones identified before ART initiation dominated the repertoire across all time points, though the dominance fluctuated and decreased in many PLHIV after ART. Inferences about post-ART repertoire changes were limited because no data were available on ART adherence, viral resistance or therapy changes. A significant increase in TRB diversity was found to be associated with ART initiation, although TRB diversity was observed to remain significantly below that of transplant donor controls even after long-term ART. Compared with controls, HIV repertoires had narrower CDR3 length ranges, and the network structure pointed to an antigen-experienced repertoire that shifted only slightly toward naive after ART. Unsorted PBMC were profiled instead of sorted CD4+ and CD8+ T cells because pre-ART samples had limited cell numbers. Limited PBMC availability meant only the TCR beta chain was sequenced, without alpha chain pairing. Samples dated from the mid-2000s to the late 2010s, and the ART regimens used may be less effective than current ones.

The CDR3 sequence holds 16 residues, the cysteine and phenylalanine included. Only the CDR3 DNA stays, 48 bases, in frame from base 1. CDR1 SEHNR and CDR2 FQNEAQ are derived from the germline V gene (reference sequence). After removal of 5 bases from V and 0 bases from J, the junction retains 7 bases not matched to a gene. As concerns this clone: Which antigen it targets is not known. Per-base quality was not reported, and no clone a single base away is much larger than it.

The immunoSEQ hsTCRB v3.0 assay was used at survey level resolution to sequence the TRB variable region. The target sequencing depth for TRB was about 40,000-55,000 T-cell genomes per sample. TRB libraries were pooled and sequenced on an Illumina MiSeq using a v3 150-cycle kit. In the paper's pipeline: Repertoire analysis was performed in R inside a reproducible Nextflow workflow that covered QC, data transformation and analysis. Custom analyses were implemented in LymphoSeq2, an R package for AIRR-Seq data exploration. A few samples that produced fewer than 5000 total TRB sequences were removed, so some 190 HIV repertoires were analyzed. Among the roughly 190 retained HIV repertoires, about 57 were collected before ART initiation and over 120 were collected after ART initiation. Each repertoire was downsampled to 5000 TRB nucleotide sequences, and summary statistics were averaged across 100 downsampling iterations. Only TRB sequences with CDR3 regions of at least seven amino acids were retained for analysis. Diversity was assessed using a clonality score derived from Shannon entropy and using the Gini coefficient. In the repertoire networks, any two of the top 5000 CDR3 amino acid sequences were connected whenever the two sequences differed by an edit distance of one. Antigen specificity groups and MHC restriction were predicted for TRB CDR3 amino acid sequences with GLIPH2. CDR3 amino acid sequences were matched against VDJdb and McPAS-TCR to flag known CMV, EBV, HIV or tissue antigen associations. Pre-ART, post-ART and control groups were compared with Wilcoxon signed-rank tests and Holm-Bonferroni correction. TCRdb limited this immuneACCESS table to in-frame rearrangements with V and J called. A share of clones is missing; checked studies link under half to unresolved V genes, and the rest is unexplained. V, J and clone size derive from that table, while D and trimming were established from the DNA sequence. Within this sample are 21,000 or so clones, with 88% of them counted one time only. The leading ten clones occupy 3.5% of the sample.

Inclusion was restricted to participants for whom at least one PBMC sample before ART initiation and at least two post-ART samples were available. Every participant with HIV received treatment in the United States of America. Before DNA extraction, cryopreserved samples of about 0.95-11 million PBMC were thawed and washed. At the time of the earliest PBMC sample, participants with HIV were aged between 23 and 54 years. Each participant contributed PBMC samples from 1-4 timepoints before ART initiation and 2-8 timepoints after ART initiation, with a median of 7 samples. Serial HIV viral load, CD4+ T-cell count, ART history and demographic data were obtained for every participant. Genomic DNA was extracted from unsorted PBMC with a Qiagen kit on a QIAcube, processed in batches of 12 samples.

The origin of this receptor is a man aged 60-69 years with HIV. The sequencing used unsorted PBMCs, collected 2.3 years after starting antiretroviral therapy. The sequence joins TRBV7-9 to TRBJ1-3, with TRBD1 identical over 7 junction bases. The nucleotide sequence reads TGTGCCAGCAGCCCGCAAGGACAGGCCTCTGGAAACACCATATATTTT. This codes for CASSPQGQASGNTIYF.